These 21 T cell receptor beta chains came from one sample sequenced in a study of identical twins. TCRdb reprocessed the 5' RACE reads via MiXCR and lists one record per CDR3 protein. Of 500,000 to 550,000 distinct CDR3 sequences in the sample, roughly 21% are singletons; the top ten hold around 0.9%. The same sample was also used in a study of T cells expressing NK-cell markers.

The sequenced material came from CD4+ T cells sorted from blood. These receptors were collected from a young woman in good health.

V is TRBV6-5 and J is TRBJ2-7; 8 nucleotides align to TRBD2. Unmatched junction bases numbered 6, after V lost 4 bases and J lost 4 bases. The germline V gene has CDR1 MNHEY and CDR2 SVGAGI. CDR3 length equals 14 residues. The DNA of the CDR3 is TGTGCCAGCAGTTTCAGCGGGAGAGGGTACGAGCAGTACTTC. This codes for CASSFSGRGYEQYF.

The chain links TRBV9 to TRBJ1-4; D ambiguous. The V gene lost 0 bases and the J gene lost 4 bases, with 4 bases spanning the gap. The CDR3 runs to 13 residues. CDR1 is SGDLS, CDR2 YYNGEE, per germline. The CDR3 spells CASSVVSNEKLFF. CDR3 nucleotides: TGTGCCAGCAGCGTAGTCAGTAATGAAAAACTGTTTTTT.

V is TRBV2 and J is TRBJ2-7; D gene ambiguous. Trimming removed 4 bases from V and 0 bases from J, with 10 bases in between. The CDR3 is made up of 14 amino acids. Germline CDR1 SNHLY, CDR2 FYNNEI. CDR3 DNA sequence: TGTGCCAGCAGTGGGATGTCGCACTCCTACGAGCAGTACTTC. The encoded protein is CASSGMSHSYEQYF.

The V gene is TRBV7-8, the J gene TRBJ2-1, with D maybe TRBD1 (5 bases). The CDR3 sequence is 13 residues long. Germline-derived CDR1 and CDR2 are SGHVS and FQNEAQ. V dropped 6 bases and J dropped 6 bases, with 12 bases sitting between them. CDR3 in amino acids: CASRTRGINEQFF. For the CDR3, the DNA is TGTGCCAGCAGGACAAGGGGAATCAATGAGCAGTTCTTC.

This clonotype has only a few counts. The chain is built from TRBV5-1 and TRBJ1-1; a possible D gene is TRBD1 (6 bases). The CDR3 has 15 residues. The germline V and J ends were trimmed by 4 bases and 7 bases, with 20 bases remaining between them. CDR1 SGHRS and CDR2 YFSETQ come from the germline V gene. Written as DNA, the CDR3 is TGCGCCAGCAGCGAAAGTTCTACAGGGCCGTATGAAGCTTTCTTT. It translates to CASSESSTGPYEAFF.

This clonotype has a count of ten or more. The J gene is TRBJ1-5, the V gene TRBV12-3 or TRBV12-4; D possibly corresponds to TRBD1 (5 bases). The CDR3 is 14 amino acids. Trimming left V 6 bases short and J 1 base short, with 10 bases between. This CDR3 reads CASSQGWSNQPQHF. CDR3 DNA: TGTGCCAGCAGCCAGGGTTGGAGCAATCAGCCCCAGCATTTT.

This clonotype was found a few times. This chain links TRBV7-2 with TRBJ1-2; 11 positions match TRBD1. The CDR3 is 15 residues long. J was trimmed by 5 bases and V by 3 bases; bases with no gene match: 5. CDR1 is SGHTA and CDR2 is FQGNSA in the germline V gene. The CDR3 is CASSFDRDRGYGYTF. The CDR3 nucleotides are TGTGCCAGCAGCTTCGATCGGGACAGGGGGTATGGCTACACCTTC.

This clonotype showed up just a few times. This sequence joins TRBV20-1 and TRBJ1-1; weak D call: TRBD1 (5 bases). V lost 2 bases, J lost 0 bases, and 13 bases lay in between. The CDR3 has 15 residues. Germline V CDR1 and CDR2: DFQATT, SNEGSKA (reference sequence). The CDR3 sequence: CSARLEGRVNTEAFF. CDR3 nucleotide sequence: TGCAGTGCTAGACTAGAGGGGAGGGTGAACACTGAAGCTTTCTTT.

The gene calls are TRBV7-9 and TRBJ2-7; no firm D call. The CDR3 totals 12 residues. V dropped 8 bases and J dropped 1 base, with 9 bases sitting between them. Germline CDR1 reads SEHNR; CDR2 reads FQNEAQ (reference sequence). The CDR3 is CASGELSYEQYF. CDR3 DNA sequence: TGTGCCAGCGGCGAACTATCCTACGAGCAGTACTTC. The full variable domain, completed using reference TRBV7-9 and TRBJ2-7, is DTGVSQNPRHKITKRGQNVTFRCDPISEHNRLYWYRQTLGQGPEFLTYFQNEAQLEKSRLLSDRFSAERPKGSFSTLEIQRTEQGDSAMYLCASGELSYEQYFGPGTRLTVT.

The chain couples TRBV7-9 to TRBJ1-2; D remains unclear. Trimming cost V 0 bases and J 8 bases, with 7 bases left between them. The CDR3 consists of 12 residues. Germline CDR1 SEHNR, CDR2 FQNEAQ (reference sequence). In DNA, the CDR3 is TGTGCCAGCAGCTTAGCTTTTAGGGGCTACACCTTC. Protein sequence: CASSLAFRGYTF.

The genes are TRBV5-1 and TRBJ2-5; D possibly corresponds to TRBD2 (6 bases). This CDR3 has 15 amino acids. V lost 4 bases and J lost 4, with 17 bases in between. CDR1 and CDR2 (germline): SGHRS, YFSETQ. CDR3 sequence: CASSEGLRVLETQYF. CDR3 DNA sequence: TGCGCCAGCAGCGAGGGACTCAGGGTACTAGAGACCCAGTACTTC.

The sample holds many counts of this clonotype. This chain joins TRBV12-3 or TRBV12-4 and TRBJ2-3, with a weak D call TRBD1 (7 bases). CDR3 length equals 15 residues. V was shortened by 8 bases and J by 4 bases, with 19 bases between the two germline ends. CDR3 DNA sequence: TGTGCCAGCCAGGGGGGATTATGGGGGGCAGATACGCAGTATTTT. It yields the protein CASQGGLWGADTQYF.

This clonotype was detected a few times. CDR3 nucleotides: TGTGCCAGCAGCTTCGTCGGGTACGAGACCCAGTACTTC. This gives the protein CASSFVGYETQYF. The chain carries TRBV7-8 and TRBJ2-5; D not resolved. Trimming removed 3 bases from V and 5 bases from J, with 10 bases in between. This CDR3 comprises 13 residues. Germline V gene sequence: CDR1 SGHVS, CDR2 FQNEAQ. The full variable domain, completed using reference TRBV7-8 and TRBJ2-5, is GAGVSQSPRYKVAKRGQDVALRCDPISGHVSLFWYQQALGQGPEFLTYFQNEAQLDKSGLPSDRFFAERPEGSVSTLKIQRTQQEDSAVYLCASSFVGYETQYFGPGTRLLVL.

This clonotype was detected many times. The J gene is TRBJ2-7, the V gene TRBV7-8; tentatively, D is TRBD2 (6 bases). Trimming pared 0 bases from V and 3 bases from J, leaving 12 bases between. This CDR3 is built from 15 residues. Germline CDR1 and CDR2: SGHVS and FQNEAQ. The CDR3: CASSLARLAVYEQYF. DNA for the CDR3: TGTGCCAGCAGCTTAGCTCGGTTAGCGGTCTACGAGCAGTACTTC.

This sequence joins TRBV12-3 or TRBV12-4 and TRBJ2-5, with TRBD2 identical over 14 bases. The CDR3 sequence is 15 residues long. Trimming took 7 bases from V and 5 from J; bases not matched to a gene: 6. The CDR3 protein is CASTRTSGRIETQYF. CDR3 DNA: TGTGCCAGCACCCGGACTAGCGGGAGGATCGAGACCCAGTACTTC.

The chain links TRBV29-1 to TRBJ1-2; 10 nucleotides agree with TRBD1. V lost 8 bases and J lost 8; bases outside the gene matches: 5. This CDR3 spans 11 amino acids. Germline CDR1 SQVTM, CDR2 ANQGSEA. Here the CDR3 reads CSMTGGAGYTF. The CDR3 region has the DNA TGCAGCATGACAGGGGGCGCGGGCTACACCTTC.

This chain connects TRBV29-1 to TRBJ2-1; D might be TRBD2 (6 bases). Per the germline V gene, CDR1 is SQVTM and CDR2 is ANQGSEA. The CDR3 extends over 14 amino acids. Trimming removed 3 bases from V and 9 bases from J, with 18 bases in between. For the CDR3, the DNA is TGCAGCGTTGATGCCCTACTAGCCGGGATTGAGCAGTTCTTC. Translated: CSVDALLAGIEQFF.

This clonotype turned up a few times. The chain couples TRBV7-6 to TRBJ2-5; the match to TRBD2 covers 8 bases. CDR3 length: 15 residues. Germline V lookup: CDR1 SGHVS, CDR2 FNYEAQ. V trimming: 2 bases; J trimming: 3 bases; junction bases outside the gene matches: 5. CDR3 nucleotide sequence: TGTGCCAGCAGCTTATTCACTAGCGGAAAAGAGACCCAGTACTTC. Translation: CASSLFTSGKETQYF.

The V gene is TRBV3-1, the J gene TRBJ1-2, with TRBD1 as a possible D gene (5 bases). From germline, CDR1 is LGHDT and CDR2 YNNKEL (reference sequence). The CDR3 sequence is 15 residues long. Deletions cut 0 bases from V and 7 bases from J, with 15 bases between. The CDR3 sequence is CASSQDLAGNAGYTF. Here the CDR3 DNA reads TGTGCCAGCAGCCAAGATCTGGCAGGGAATGCTGGCTACACCTTC.

The chain couples TRBV12-3 or TRBV12-4 to TRBJ2-5; D possibly matches TRBD1 or TRBD2 (5 bases each). The CDR3 spans 15 residues. V was cut by 3 bases and J by 4 bases, with 15 bases left in between. The CDR3 spells CASSLRGLRGETQYF. The CDR3 DNA follows: TGTGCCAGCAGTTTGAGGGGCCTAAGAGGAGAGACCCAGTACTTC.

V is TRBV20-1 and J is TRBJ1-1, with D unclear. The CDR3 spans 14 residues. Trimming pared 3 bases from V and 1 base from J, leaving 12 bases between. Germline CDR1 DFQATT, CDR2 SNEGSKA (reference sequence). This CDR3 reads CSASLRGANTEAFF. Written as DNA, the CDR3 is TGCAGTGCTAGTTTACGGGGTGCGAACACTGAAGCTTTCTTT.